Below, one T cell receptor beta chain is given with its context. Its matching antigen is unknown. Among CD8+ T cells, naive ones were CD45RO-CCR7+CD27+CD95-. UMI-tagged TRB cDNA libraries were built via 5' RACE. TCRdb processed the 5' RACE reads again and assigns one entry to each CDR3 protein, with no DNA. The sample holds around 4,700 distinct CDR3 sequences. The data stem from a study of CXCR3-negative and CXCR3-positive naive CD8 T cells. About the research overall: Per-library TRB read counts averaged about 1.5 +/- 0.3 million, adding up to approximately 130 million in total. Points from the study as a whole: Comparably high diversity was seen in both naive subsets, and much lower diversity in memory CD8+ cells. In CXCR3-positive naive cells, the TRB CDR3s were more hydrophobic than in CXCR3-negative naive cells.

This TCR was recovered from a human donor in good health. Some clones in this sample may be carry-over from other donors' samples. Sample: naive CXCR3+ CD8+ T cells from blood. Regarding subset: CD45RO-CCR7+CD27+CD95- naive CD8+ T cells expressing CXCR3 (TNR3+).

This CDR3 is CASSYTDREMSYEQYF. This chain links TRBV6-5 with TRBJ2-7; with no DNA, the TCRdb D assignment of TRBD1 cannot be verified. The CDR3 sequence is 16 residues long. The germline gives CDR1 MNHEY, CDR2 SVGAGI.